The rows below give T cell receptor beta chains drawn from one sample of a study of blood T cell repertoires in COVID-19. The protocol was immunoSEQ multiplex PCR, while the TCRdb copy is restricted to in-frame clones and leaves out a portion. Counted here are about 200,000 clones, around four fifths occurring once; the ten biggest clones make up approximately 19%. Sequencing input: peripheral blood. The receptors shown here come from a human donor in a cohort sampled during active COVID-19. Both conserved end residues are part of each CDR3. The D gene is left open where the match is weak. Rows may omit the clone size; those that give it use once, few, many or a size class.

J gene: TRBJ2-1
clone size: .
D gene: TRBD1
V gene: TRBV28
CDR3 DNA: TGTGCCAGTCTTACTACAGGGGCCTGGCGGTATGAGCAGTTCTTC
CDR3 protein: CASLTTGAWRYEQFF

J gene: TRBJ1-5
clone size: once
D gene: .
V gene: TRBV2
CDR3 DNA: TGTGCCAGCAGGACAGGCAATCAGCCCCAGCATTTT
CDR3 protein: CASRTGNQPQHF

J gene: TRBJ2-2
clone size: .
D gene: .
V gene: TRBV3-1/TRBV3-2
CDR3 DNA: TGTGCCAGCAGCCCCAGATCTGCCGCCGGGGAGCTGTTTTTT
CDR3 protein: CASSPRSAAGELFF

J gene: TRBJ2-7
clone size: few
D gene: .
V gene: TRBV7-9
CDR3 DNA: TGTGCCAGCAGCTCTCAGTCCCCGCACGAGCAGTACTTC
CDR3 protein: CASSSQSPHEQYF

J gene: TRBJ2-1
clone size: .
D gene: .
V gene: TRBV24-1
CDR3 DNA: TGTGCCACCAGTGATTCCCACCCCACCCAAGCTGTGTTCTTC
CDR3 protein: CATSDSHPTQAVFF

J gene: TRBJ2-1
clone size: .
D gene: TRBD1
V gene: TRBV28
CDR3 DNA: TGTGCCAGCAGTCCGGACAGGGCCTACAATGAGCAGTTCTTC
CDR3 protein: CASSPDRAYNEQFF

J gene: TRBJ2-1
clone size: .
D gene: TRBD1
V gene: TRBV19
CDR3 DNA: TGTGCCAGTAGCACAGGGGGGCAAACGAATGAGCAGTTCTTC
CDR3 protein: CASSTGGQTNEQFF

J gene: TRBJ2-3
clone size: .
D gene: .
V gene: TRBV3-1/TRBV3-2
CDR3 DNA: TGTGCCAGCAGCCAACAACTAGGGATACGAACAGATACGCAGTATTTT
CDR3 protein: CASSQQLGIRTDTQYF

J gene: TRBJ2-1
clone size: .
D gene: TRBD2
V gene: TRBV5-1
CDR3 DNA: TGCGCCAGCCGCAACGGGGGGAGGGAAAATGAGCAGTTCTTC
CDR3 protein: CASRNGGRENEQFF

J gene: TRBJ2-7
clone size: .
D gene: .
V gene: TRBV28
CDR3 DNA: TGTGCCAGCACCCGATACAGAGGAGGATCCTACGAGCAGTACTTC
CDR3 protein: CASTRYRGGSYEQYF

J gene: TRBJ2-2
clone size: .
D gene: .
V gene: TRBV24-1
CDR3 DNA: TGTGCCACCAGTGATTTGACAGCGAACACCGGGGAGCTGTTTTTT
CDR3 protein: CATSDLTANTGELFF

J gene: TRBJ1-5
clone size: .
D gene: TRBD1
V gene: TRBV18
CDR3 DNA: TGTGCCAGCTCCCAAGCAGGGGGAGGCAATCAGCCCCAGCATTTT
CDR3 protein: CASSQAGGGNQPQHF

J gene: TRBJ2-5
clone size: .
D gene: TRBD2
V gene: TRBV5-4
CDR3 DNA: TGTGCCAGCAGCGCCAACCCACTAGCGGGAGCACCAGAGACCCAGTACTTC
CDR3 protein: CASSANPLAGAPETQYF

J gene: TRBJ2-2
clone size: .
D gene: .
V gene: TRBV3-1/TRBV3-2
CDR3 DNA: TGTGCCAGCAGCCAAATACTAGCTCCCGGGGAGCTGTTTTTT
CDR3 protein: CASSQILAPGELFF

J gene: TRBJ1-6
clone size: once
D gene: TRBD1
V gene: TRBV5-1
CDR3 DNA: TGCGCCAGCAGCTTGGAAAGAACAGGGGCGTCTGGTTCACCCCTCCACTTT
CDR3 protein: CASSLERTGASGSPLHF

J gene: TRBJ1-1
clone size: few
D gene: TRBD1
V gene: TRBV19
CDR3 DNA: TGTGCCAGTAGTTCTCCCACCGGAGGGGGCTTAAACACTGAAGCTTTCTTT
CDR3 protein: CASSSPTGGGLNTEAFF

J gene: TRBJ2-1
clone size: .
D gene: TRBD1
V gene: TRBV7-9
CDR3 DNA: TGTGCCAGCAGCGACCCGGGACAGGGGGCCGGCAATGAGCAGTTCTTC
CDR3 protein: CASSDPGQGAGNEQFF

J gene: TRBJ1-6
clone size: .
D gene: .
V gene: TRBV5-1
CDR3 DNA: TGCGCCAGCAGCTTGGTGGTTCAGGGATATTCACCCCTCCACTTT
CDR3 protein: CASSLVVQGYSPLHF

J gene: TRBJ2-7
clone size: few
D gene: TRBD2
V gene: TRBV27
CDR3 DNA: TGTGCCAGCAGTTTATACCCTAGCGGACAATACGAGCAGTACTTC
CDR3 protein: CASSLYPSGQYEQYF

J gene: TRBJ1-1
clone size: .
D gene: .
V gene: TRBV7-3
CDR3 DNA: TGTGCCAGCAGCTTAACCAGTAACACTGAAGCTTTCTTT
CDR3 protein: CASSLTSNTEAFF

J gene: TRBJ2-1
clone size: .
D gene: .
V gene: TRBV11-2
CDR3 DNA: TGTGCCAGCAGCTCAAAACTTAGCTCCTACAATGAGCAGTTCTTC
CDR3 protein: CASSSKLSSYNEQFF

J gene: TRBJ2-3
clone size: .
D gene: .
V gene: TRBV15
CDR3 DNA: TGTGCCACCAGCAGGTATACAGATACGCAGTATTTT
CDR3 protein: CATSRYTDTQYF

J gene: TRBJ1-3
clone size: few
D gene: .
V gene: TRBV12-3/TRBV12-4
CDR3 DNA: TGTGCCAGCAGTAAGACTAGAGACACCATATATTTT
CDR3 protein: CASSKTRDTIYF

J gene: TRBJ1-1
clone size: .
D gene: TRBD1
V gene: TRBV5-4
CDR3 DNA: TGTGCCACCAAAGATCCTGTACAGGGGCCTATGAACACTGAAGCTTTCTTT
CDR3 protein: CATKDPVQGPMNTEAFF

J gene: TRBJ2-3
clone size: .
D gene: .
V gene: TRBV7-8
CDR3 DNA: TGTGCCAGCAGCTTTGGGAGGCCAGATACGCAGTATTTT
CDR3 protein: CASSFGRPDTQYF

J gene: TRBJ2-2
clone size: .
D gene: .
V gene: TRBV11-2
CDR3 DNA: TGTGCCAGCAGATCGGCGGGATTTCCAGGGGGCACCGGGGAGCTGTTTTTT
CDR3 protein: CASRSAGFPGGTGELFF

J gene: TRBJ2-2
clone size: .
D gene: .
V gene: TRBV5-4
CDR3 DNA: TGTGCCAGCAGCGGCGACATCTACGGGGAGCTGTTTTTT
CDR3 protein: CASSGDIYGELFF

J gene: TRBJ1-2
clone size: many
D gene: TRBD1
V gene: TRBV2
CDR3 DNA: TGTGCCAGCAGAGGACAGGGTGGTGGCGGTGGCTACACCTTC
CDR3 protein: CASRGQGGGGGYTF

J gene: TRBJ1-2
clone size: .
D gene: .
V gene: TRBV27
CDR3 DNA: TGTGCCAGCAGTCCTTATGGGGGGGATGGCTACACCTTC
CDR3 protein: CASSPYGGDGYTF

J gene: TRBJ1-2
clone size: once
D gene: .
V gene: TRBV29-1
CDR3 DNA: TGCAGCGTTACAGGGAACTATGGCTACACCTTC
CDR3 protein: CSVTGNYGYTF

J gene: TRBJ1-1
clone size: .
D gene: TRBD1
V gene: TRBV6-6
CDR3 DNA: TGTGCCAGCAGGGACAGGTACGTTGAAGCTTTCTTT
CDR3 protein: CASRDRYVEAFF